Each of the 7 T cell receptor beta chains below was sequenced from the same sample in a study of cytomegalovirus exposure and HLA in healthy donors. Researchers ran the PCR with 60 Vbeta and 13 Jbeta primers. The protocol was immunoSEQ multiplex PCR, while the TCRdb copy is restricted to in-frame clones and leaves out a portion. The table has about 160,000 clones, 60% to 85% seen once. The specimen sequenced was PBMCs. All receptors come from a woman aged 45 to 65 in good health and CMV-seropositive.

The chain couples TRBV12-5 to TRBJ1-4, with no clear D. The V gene lost 7 bases and the J gene lost 8 bases, with 8 bases spanning the gap. This CDR3 is 11 amino acids long. Germline values: CDR1 LGHNT, CDR2 FRNRAP. Here the CDR3 reads CASASSEKLFF. CDR3 DNA: TGTGCTAGTGCGAGTTCAGAAAAACTGTTTTTT.

This rearrangement joins TRBV19 to TRBJ1-2; 8 bases line up with TRBD1. The ends lost 5 bases at V and 2 bases at J; junction bases unmatched: 4. The CDR3 sequence is 14 residues long. Germline-derived CDR1 and CDR2 are LNHDA and SQIVND (reference sequence). CDR3: CASSARGRNYGYTF. In DNA, the CDR3 is TGTGCCAGTAGTGCCAGGGGGCGCAACTATGGCTACACCTTC.

This sequence joins TRBV6-1 and TRBJ1-1; D is ambiguous. The CDR3 runs to 11 residues. V was trimmed by 8 bases and J by 3 bases, leaving 7 bases between them. CDR1 MNHNS and CDR2 SASEGT come from the germline V gene. CDR3 protein: CASSGYTEAFF. CDR3 DNA: TGTGCCAGCTCAGGTTACACTGAAGCTTTCTTT.

This clone was counted only a few times. V and J are TRBV7-2 and TRBJ1-5, with 10 bases identical to TRBD1. Germline values: CDR1 SGHTA, CDR2 FQGNSA. The CDR3 contains 15 residues. The junction had 4 bases not matched to a gene; V was cut back by 3 bases and J by 5 bases. The CDR3 sequence: CASSLTGQGYQPQHF. The CDR3 nucleotides read TGTGCCAGCAGCTTGACGGGACAGGGGTATCAGCCCCAGCATTTT.

The chain combines TRBV11-2 with TRBJ2-1; 9 bases are shared with TRBD2. CDR1 SGHAT and CDR2 FQNNGV come from the germline V gene. The CDR3 is made up of 15 amino acids. V dropped 0 bases and J dropped 7; count of bases not matched to a gene: 4. CDR3 residues: CASSLERGGHNEQFF. DNA of the CDR3: TGTGCCAGCAGCTTAGAGCGGGGGGGCCATAATGAGCAGTTCTTC.

Note on this clone: A junction end diverges from the germline sequence, so it may reflect a read error. The chain uses TRBV6-5 and TRBJ1-6; 9 bases line up with TRBD1. The germline gives CDR1 MNHEY, CDR2 SVGAGI. The CDR3 consists of 13 residues. The chain's CDR3 is CASSTGTGRPFCF. CDR3 coding DNA: TGTGCCAGCAGCACCGGGACAGGGCGTCCATTCTGCTTT.

This rearrangement joins TRBV29-1 to TRBJ2-5; 8 bases fit TRBD1. Germline CDR1 is SQVTM and CDR2 is ANQGSEA. J lost 5 bases, V lost 4 bases, and 9 bases had no gene match. The CDR3 runs to 14 residues. The CDR3 DNA sequence: TGCAGCGTTGGGGACAGGAACTTCGTCGAGACCCAGTACTTC. It translates to CSVGDRNFVETQYF.